These 18 T cell receptor beta chains came from one sample sequenced in a study of cytomegalovirus exposure and HLA in healthy donors. A multiplex PCR was run with 60 Vbeta primers and 13 Jbeta primers. Method: immunoSEQ multiplex PCR; TCRdb's copy keeps in-frame clones and lacks some. The table has roughly 200,000 clones, approximately 80% seen once. The material sequenced was PBMCs. The receptors were sampled from a woman aged 30 to 39 in good health and CMV-seropositive.

V is TRBV11-2 and J is TRBJ1-1; D possibly corresponds to TRBD1 (5 bases). V dropped 0 bases and J dropped 1 base, with 9 bases sitting between them. Germline V CDR1 and CDR2: SGHAT, FQNNGV. This CDR3 has 15 residues. The CDR3 DNA sequence: TGTGCCAGCAGCTTAGAGGGGGGGGAGAACACTGAAGCTTTCTTT. It is translated as CASSLEGGENTEAFF.

The chain has TRBV19 and TRBJ1-4; 10 positions match TRBD1. The CDR3 loop spans 15 amino acids. The V gene's germline CDR1 is LNHDA and CDR2 SQIVND (reference sequence). Trimming took 3 bases from V and 8 from J; bases not matched to a gene: 6. DNA of the CDR3: TGTGCCAGTAGTATTGACAGGGGGCCAGGGGAAAAACTGTTTTTT. Translation gives CASSIDRGPGEKLFF.

CDR3 nucleotide sequence: TGTGCCAGCAGCTTGGGTAGGGGGCTGGACACCGGGGAGCTGTTTTTT. Amino acids: CASSLGRGLDTGELFF. V is TRBV5-5 and J is TRBJ2-2; 7 nucleotides line up with TRBD1. After removal of 0 bases from V and 3 bases from J, the junction contained 5 bases not matched to a gene. The CDR3 extends over 16 amino acids. Germline assignment: CDR1 SGHKS and CDR2 YYEKEE (reference sequence).

This clone was detected once. This sequence joins TRBV29-1 and TRBJ1-3; TRBD1 agrees at 8 bases. J gave up 0 bases and V 6 bases, and 4 bases lay outside the gene matches. Germline assignment: CDR1 SQVTM and CDR2 ANQGSEA. The CDR3 has 14 amino acids. The CDR3 sequence is CSVWTGNSGNTIYF. The CDR3 DNA follows: TGCAGCGTCTGGACAGGGAACTCTGGAAACACCATATATTTT.

This clone was seen more than once but under ten times. J is TRBJ2-7 and V is TRBV6-5; D is perhaps TRBD1 (5 bases). The germline V gene encodes CDR1 MNHEY and CDR2 SVGAGI. The CDR3 consists of 13 residues. The V end lost 4 bases, the J end lost 9 bases, and 16 bases lay between the germline ends. CDR3 DNA: TGTGCCAGCAGTTCTACCCTACAGGCCCCGCAGTACTTC. It encodes CASSSTLQAPQYF.

The chain carries TRBV27 and TRBJ2-3; 16 bases map to TRBD2. This CDR3 is 20 amino acids long. The V gene's germline CDR1 is MNHEY and CDR2 SMNVEV (reference sequence). The J segment lost 4 bases and the V segment lost 7 bases, leaving 17 bases of the junction unmatched. This CDR3 is CASTTKGEGLAGGPPDTQYF. In nucleotides, the CDR3 is TGTGCCAGCACCACGAAAGGGGAGGGACTAGCGGGGGGGCCTCCAGATACGCAGTATTTT.

Only a few counts were recorded for this clone. This chain joins TRBV11-1 and TRBJ1-1, with unresolved D. This CDR3 is 13 amino acids long. CDR1 and CDR2 from the germline V gene are SGHAT and FQDESV (reference sequence). Trimming removed 5 bases from V and 8 bases from J, with 15 bases in between. The CDR3 DNA reads TGTGCCAGCAGCATCAACAGAGATCGGGAAGCTTTCTTT. Protein: CASSINRDREAFF.

This clone has only a few counts. This chain links TRBV5-1 with TRBJ2-7; 8 bases map to TRBD1. The germline CDR1 and CDR2 sequences are SGHRS and YFSETQ. After removal of 3 bases from V and 1 base from J, the junction contained 3 bases not matched to a gene. This CDR3 contains 14 residues. DNA of the CDR3: TGCGCCAGCAGCTCCGGACAGGGTTCCTACGAGCAGTACTTC. Protein sequence: CASSSGQGSYEQYF.

This chain uses TRBV2 with TRBJ1-4; 8 bases map to TRBD1. The CDR3 extends over 14 amino acids. Trimming took 6 bases from V and 5 from J; bases not matched to a gene: 5. Looked up from germline, CDR1 is SNHLY and CDR2 is FYNNEI. The chain's CDR3 is CASRTGQVNEKLFF. For the CDR3, the DNA is TGTGCCAGCAGAACGGGACAGGTGAATGAAAAACTGTTTTTT.

This clone was recorded a few times. The chain uses TRBV19 and TRBJ1-5; a weak D match, TRBD1 (6 bases). Germline V gene data show CDR1 as LNHDA and CDR2 as SQIVND (reference sequence). The CDR3 totals 16 residues. The V end lost 5 bases, the J end lost 7 bases, and 21 bases lay between the germline ends. The CDR3 protein is CASSLRRQGNSQPQHF. CDR3 DNA sequence: TGTGCCAGTAGTCTCCGGCGTCAGGGGAATTCACAGCCCCAGCATTTT.

The table lists this clone with a few counts. This chain joins TRBV19 and TRBJ2-7; 12 positions agree with TRBD2. Per germline, CDR1 LNHDA and CDR2 SQIVND (reference sequence). The CDR3 extends over 15 amino acids. V was clipped by 5 bases and J by 2 bases; unmatched bases: 4. DNA of the CDR3: TGTGCCAGTAGTCGGGCTAGCGGGAGGGCCTACGAGCAGTACTTC. Translation: CASSRASGRAYEQYF.

The gene calls are TRBV30 and TRBJ2-7; 10 bases are a match to TRBD2. The V gene end was trimmed by 2 bases and the J gene end by 1 base; junction bases not matched to a gene: 5. This CDR3 spans 15 amino acids. Germline-derived CDR1 and CDR2 are GTSNPN and SVGIG (reference sequence). The CDR3 protein is CAWSTGLAASYEQYF. Written as DNA, the CDR3 is TGTGCCTGGAGTACCGGACTAGCGGCTTCCTACGAGCAGTACTTC.

The genes are TRBV30 and TRBJ2-7, with 8 bases lining up with TRBD1. The V gene's germline CDR1 is GTSNPN and CDR2 SVGIG (reference sequence). Trimming took 3 bases from V and 6 from J; bases not matched to a gene: 4. The CDR3 is 12 residues long. In nucleotides, the CDR3 is TGTGCCTGGAGACGGACAGGGCTCGAGCAGTACTTC. Translation gives CAWRRTGLEQYF.

J is TRBJ2-1 and V is TRBV15; 10 bases are shared with TRBD2. This CDR3 is 16 amino acids long. Germline CDR1 reads LNHNV; CDR2 reads YYDKDF (reference sequence). J lost 9 bases, V lost 4 bases, and 12 bases had no gene match. The CDR3 loop is CATSKRSASGSVEQFF. In DNA, the CDR3 is TGTGCCACCAGCAAGAGGTCGGCTAGCGGGAGTGTTGAGCAGTTCTTC.

The chain recombines TRBV7-9 with TRBJ1-5; no reliable D call. V was shortened by 5 bases and J by 5 bases, with 10 bases between the two germline ends. The CDR3 consists of 13 residues. Germline loops: CDR1 SEHNR, CDR2 FQNEAQ (reference sequence). CDR3 sequence: CASSRTADQPQHF. The CDR3 DNA reads as TGTGCCAGCAGCCGGACTGCTGATCAGCCCCAGCATTTT.

The sample holds one count of this clone. The chain carries TRBV5-5 and TRBJ1-5; no firm D call. There are 14 residues in the CDR3. The germline V and J ends were trimmed by 4 bases and 0 bases, with 8 bases remaining between them. CDR1 and CDR2 from the germline V gene are SGHKS and YYEKEE (reference sequence). DNA for the CDR3: TGTGCCAGCAGCCAACAGCTTAGCAATCAGCCCCAGCATTTT. Residues: CASSQQLSNQPQHF.

This clone was observed a single time. The chain uses TRBV28 and TRBJ2-7; weak D call: TRBD2 (6 bases). V lost 7 bases to trimming and J lost 0 bases, with 19 bases between them. There are 16 residues in the CDR3. Germline V gene sequence: CDR1 MDHEN, CDR2 SYDVKM. CDR3 DNA sequence: TGTGCCAGCAAGAATGGAGGGAGGACGAGCTCCTACGAGCAGTACTTC. It translates to CASKNGGRTSSYEQYF.

V and J are TRBV5-1 and TRBJ2-1; TRBD2 aligns across 14 bases. The CDR3 totals 20 residues. V gave up 5 bases and J gave up 0 bases; unmatched junction bases: 13. The V gene's germline CDR1 is SGHRS and CDR2 YFSETQ. As DNA, the CDR3 is TGCGCCAGCAGTTTGTGGCGACTAGCGGGGGGGAAGAGCTCCTACAATGAGCAGTTCTTC. Translating it yields CASSLWRLAGGKSSYNEQFF.